The source of this T cell receptor (beta chain) is a study of neurological immune-mediated disorders. Germline values: CDR1 SGDLS, CDR2 YYNGEE. CDR3 size: 19 residues. Unmatched junction bases numbered 12, after V lost 0 bases and J lost 2 bases. TCRdb reprocessed the 5' RACE reads with MiXCR, giving one entry per CDR3 protein. The sample lists tens of thousands of distinct CDR3 sequences, about 14% seen once, with about 3.6% in the top ten. This clonotype was seen at least ten times. Sequenced input: CD4+ T cells from blood. The chain is built from TRBV9 and TRBJ2-3, with TRBD2 identical over 10 bases. This clonotype was obtained from an older woman with HTLV-1-associated myelopathy (HAM/TSP). This chain's CDR3 is CASSVGRVAGGTYTDTQYF. The CDR3, as DNA: TGTGCCAGCAGCGTAGGGCGGGTAGCGGGGGGCACCTACACAGATACGCAGTATTTT.